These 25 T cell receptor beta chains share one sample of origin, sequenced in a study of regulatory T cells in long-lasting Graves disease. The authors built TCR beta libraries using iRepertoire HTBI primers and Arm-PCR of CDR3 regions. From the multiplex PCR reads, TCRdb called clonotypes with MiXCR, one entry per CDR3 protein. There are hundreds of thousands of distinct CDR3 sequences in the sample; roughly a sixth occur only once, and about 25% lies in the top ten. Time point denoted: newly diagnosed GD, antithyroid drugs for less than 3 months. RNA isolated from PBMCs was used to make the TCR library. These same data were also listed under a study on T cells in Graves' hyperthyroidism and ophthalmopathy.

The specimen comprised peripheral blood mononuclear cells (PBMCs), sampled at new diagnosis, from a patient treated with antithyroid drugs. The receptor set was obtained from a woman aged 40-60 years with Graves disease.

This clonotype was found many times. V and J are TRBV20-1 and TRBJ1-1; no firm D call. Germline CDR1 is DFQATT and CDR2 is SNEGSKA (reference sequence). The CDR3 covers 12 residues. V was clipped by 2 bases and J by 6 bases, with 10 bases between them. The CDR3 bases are TGCAGTGCTAGAACTGGTTCTCCTGAAGCTTTCTTT. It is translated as CSARTGSPEAFF.

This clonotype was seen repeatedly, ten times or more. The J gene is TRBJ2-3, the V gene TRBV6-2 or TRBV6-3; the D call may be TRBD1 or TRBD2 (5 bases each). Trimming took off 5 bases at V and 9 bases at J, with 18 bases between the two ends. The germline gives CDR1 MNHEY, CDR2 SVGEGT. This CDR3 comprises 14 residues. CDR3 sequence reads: CASSPTGTSYTQYF. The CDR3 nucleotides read TGTGCCAGCAGTCCCACCGGGACGTCGTACACGCAGTATTTT.

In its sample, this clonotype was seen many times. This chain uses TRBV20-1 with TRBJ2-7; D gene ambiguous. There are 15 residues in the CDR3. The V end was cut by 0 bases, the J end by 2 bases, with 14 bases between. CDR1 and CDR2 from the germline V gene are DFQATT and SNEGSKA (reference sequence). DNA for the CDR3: TGCAGTGCTAGAGAGTCGGAACAGTTTACCTACGAGCAGTACTTC. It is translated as CSARESEQFTYEQYF.

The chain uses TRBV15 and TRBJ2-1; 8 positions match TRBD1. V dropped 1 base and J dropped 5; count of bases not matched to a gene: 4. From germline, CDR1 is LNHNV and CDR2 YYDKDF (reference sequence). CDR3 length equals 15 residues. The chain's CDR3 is CATSRAGTGNNEQFF. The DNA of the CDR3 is TGTGCCACCAGCAGAGCCGGGACAGGAAACAATGAGCAGTTCTTC.

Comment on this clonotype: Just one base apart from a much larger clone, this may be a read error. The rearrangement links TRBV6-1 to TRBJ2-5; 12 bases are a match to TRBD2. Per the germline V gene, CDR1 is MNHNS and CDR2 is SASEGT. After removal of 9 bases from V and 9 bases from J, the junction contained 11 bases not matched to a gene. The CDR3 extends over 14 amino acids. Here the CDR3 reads CASSLAGGMESQYF. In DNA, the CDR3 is TGTGCCAGTTCCCTAGCGGGGGGGATGGAGTCCCAGTACTTC.

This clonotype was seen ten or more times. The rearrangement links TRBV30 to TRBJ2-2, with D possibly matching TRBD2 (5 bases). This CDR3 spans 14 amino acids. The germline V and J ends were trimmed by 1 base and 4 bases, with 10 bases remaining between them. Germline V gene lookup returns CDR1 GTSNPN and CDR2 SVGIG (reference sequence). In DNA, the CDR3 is TGTGCCTGGAGTGCCTTGGCGGGCACCGGGGAGCTGTTTTTT. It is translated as CAWSALAGTGELFF.

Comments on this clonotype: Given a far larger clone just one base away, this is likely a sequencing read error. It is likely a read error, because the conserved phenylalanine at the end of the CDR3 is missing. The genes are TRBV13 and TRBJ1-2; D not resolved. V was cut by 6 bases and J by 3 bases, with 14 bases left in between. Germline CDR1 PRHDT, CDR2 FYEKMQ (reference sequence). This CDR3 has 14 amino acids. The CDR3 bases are TGTGCCAGCAGTGAAACCGGCAGCCACTATGGCTACACCTCC. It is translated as CASSETGSHYGYTS.

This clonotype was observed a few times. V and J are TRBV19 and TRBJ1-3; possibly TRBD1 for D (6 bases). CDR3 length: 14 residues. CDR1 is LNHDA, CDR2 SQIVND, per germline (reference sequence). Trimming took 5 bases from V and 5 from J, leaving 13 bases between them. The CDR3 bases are TGTGCCAGTAGTCCCCTGGGGGGCAGAAACACCATATATTTT. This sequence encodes CASSPLGGRNTIYF.

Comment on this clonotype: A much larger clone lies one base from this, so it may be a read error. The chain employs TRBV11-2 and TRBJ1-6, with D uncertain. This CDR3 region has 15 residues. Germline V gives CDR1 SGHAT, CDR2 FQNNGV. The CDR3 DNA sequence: TGTGCCAGCAGCTTAAGCGAGATTGATAATTCACCCCTCAACTTT. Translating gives CASSLSEIDNSPLNF.

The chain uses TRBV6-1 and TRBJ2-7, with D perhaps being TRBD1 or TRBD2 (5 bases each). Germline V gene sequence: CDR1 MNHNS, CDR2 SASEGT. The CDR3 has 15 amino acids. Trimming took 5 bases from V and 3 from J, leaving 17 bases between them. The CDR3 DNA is TGTGCCAGCAGTATCCGGGACGGCCCATACTACGAGCAGTACTTC. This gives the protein CASSIRDGPYYEQYF.

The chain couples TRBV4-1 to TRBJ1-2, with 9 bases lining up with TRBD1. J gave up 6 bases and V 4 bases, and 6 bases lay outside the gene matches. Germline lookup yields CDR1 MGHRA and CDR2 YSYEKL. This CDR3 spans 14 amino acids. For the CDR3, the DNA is TGCGCCAGCAGCCTACAGACAGGGGGAAATGGCTACACCTTC. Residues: CASSLQTGGNGYTF.

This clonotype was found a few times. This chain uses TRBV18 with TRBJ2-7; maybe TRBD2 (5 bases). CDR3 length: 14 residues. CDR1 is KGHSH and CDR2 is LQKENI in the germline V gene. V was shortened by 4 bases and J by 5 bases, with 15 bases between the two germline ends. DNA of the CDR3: TGTGCCAGCTCACTCACTAGGTCATTCCACGAGCAGTACTTC. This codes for CASSLTRSFHEQYF. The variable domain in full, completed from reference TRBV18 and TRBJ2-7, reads NAGVMQNPRHLVRRRGQEARLRCSPMKGHSHVYWYRQLPEEGLKFMVYLQKENIIDESGMPKERFSAEFPKEGPSILRIQQVVRGDSAAYFCASSLTRSFHEQYFGPGTRLTVT.

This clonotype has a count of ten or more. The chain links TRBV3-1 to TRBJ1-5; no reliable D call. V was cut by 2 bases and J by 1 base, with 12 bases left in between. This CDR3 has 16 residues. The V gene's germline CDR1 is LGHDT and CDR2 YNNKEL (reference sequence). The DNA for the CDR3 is TGTGCCAGCAGCCAAACCGGGCCAGCGAGCAATCAGCCCCAGCATTTT. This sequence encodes CASSQTGPASNQPQHF.

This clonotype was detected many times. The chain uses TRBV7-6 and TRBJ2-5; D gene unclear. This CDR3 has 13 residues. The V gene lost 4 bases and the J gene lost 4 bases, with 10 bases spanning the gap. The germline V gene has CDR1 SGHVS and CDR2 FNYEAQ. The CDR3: CASSYGSGETQYF. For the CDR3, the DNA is TGTGCCAGCAGCTACGGCTCTGGAGAGACCCAGTACTTC.

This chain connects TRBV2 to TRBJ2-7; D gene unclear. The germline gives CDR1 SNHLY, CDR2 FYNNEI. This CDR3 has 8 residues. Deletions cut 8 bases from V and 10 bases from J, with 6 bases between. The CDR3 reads CASSGQYF. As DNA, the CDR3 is TGTGCCAGCTCCGGCCAGTACTTC.

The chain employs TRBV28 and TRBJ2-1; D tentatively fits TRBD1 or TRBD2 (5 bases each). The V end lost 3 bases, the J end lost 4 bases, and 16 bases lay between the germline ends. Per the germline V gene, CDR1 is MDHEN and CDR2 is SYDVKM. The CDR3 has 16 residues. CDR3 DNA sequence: TGTGCCAGCAGTTTCTGGGACCAACAGCGATACAATGAGCAGTTCTTC. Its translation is CASSFWDQQRYNEQFF.

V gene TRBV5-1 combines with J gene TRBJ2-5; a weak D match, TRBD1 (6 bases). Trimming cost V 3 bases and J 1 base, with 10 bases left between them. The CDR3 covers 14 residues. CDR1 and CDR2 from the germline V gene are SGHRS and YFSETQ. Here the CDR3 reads CASSSGAAQETQYF. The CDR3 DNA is TGCGCCAGCAGCTCAGGGGCGGCCCAAGAGACCCAGTACTTC.

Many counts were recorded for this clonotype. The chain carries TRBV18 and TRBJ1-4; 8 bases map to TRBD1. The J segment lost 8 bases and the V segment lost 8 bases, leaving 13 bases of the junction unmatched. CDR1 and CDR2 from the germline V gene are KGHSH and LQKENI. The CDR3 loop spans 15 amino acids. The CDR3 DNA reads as TGTGCCAGCAGCTCCCCCGGACAGGGCGGCGAAAAACTGTTTTTT. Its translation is CASSSPGQGGEKLFF.

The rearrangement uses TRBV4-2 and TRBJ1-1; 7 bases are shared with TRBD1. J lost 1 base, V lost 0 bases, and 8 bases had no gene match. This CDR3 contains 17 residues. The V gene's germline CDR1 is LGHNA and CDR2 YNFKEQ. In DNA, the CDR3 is TGTGCCAGCAGCCAAGAAGTTGTAGGGGGCACGAACACTGAAGCTTTCTTT. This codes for CASSQEVVGGTNTEAFF.

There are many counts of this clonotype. CDR3 in amino acids: CASSFPRDRVVDTQYF. In DNA, the CDR3 is TGTGCCAGCAGTTTCCCGAGGGACAGGGTTGTAGATACGCAGTATTTT. V is TRBV12-3 or TRBV12-4 and J is TRBJ2-3; 9 nucleotides match TRBD1. This CDR3 is 16 amino acids long. V trimming: 3 bases; J trimming: 5 bases; junction bases outside the gene matches: 9.

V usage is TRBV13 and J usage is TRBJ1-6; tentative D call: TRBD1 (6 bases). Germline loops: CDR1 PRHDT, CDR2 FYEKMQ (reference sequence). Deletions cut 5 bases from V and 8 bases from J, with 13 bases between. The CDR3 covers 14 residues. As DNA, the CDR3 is TGTGCCAGCAGCCCTAGCGGACAGCATTCACCCCTCCACTTT. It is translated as CASSPSGQHSPLHF.

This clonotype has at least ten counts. This CDR3 reads CASSLGLSGIPTNEKLFF. CDR3 nucleotide sequence: TGTGCCAGCAGCTTAGGACTATCCGGGATTCCAACTAATGAAAAACTGTTTTTT. The chain recombines TRBV11-3 with TRBJ1-4; no definite D call. The germline V gene encodes CDR1 SGHNT and CDR2 YENEEA. This CDR3 region has 18 residues. V was clipped by 1 base and J by 0 bases, with 15 bases between them. Full variable domain (missing parts from reference TRBV11-3 and TRBJ1-4): EAGVVQSPRYKIIEKKQPVAFWCNPISGHNTLYWYLQNLGQGPELLIRYENEEAVDDSQLPKDRFSAERLKGVDSTLKIQPAELGDSAVYLCASSLGLSGIPTNEKLFFGSGTQLSVL.

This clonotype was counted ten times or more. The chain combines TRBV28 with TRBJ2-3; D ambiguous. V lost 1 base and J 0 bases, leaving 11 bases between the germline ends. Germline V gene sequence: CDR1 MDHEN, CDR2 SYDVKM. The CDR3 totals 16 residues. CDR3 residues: CASSLYYGTSTDTQYF. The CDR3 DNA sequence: TGTGCCAGCAGTTTATACTACGGTACTAGCACAGATACGCAGTATTTT.

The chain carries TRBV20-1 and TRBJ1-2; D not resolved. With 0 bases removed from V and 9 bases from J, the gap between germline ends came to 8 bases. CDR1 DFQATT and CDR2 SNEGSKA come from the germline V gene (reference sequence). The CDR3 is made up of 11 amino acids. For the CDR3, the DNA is TGCAGTGCTAGAGATCTCGATCGCTACACCTTC. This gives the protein CSARDLDRYTF.

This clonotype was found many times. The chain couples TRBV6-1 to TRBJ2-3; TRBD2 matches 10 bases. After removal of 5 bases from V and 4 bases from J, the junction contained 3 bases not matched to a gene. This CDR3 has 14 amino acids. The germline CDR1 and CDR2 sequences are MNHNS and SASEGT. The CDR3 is CASSPLAGADTQYF. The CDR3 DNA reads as TGTGCCAGCAGTCCTCTAGCGGGGGCAGATACGCAGTATTTT.